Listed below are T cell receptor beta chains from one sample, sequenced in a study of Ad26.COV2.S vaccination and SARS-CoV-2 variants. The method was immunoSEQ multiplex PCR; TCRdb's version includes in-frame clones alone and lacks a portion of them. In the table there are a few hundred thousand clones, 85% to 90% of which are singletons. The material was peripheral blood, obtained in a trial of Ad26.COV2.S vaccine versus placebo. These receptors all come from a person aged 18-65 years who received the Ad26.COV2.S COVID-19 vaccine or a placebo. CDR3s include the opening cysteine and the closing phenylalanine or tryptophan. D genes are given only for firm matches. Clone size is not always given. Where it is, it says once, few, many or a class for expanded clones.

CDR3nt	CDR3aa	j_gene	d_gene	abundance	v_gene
TGTGCCAGCAGCAGGGGAAATGGGGAAAAACTGTTTTTT	CASSRGNGEKLFF	TRBJ1-4	-	-	TRBV12-3/TRBV12-4
TGTGCCAGCAGTTACTGGCAGGGGAATAATTCACCCCTCCACTTT	CASSYWQGNNSPLHF	TRBJ1-6	-	-	TRBV6-2/TRBV6-3
TGTGCCAGCAGTCCTTGGACAGGGTCGACGAAGGGGACTGAAGCTTCCTTT	CASSPWTGSTKGTEASF	TRBJ1-1	TRBD1	-	TRBV6-6
TGTGCCAGCTCACCAGGCAGGGGGCAAACAGATACGCAGTATTTT	CASSPGRGQTDTQYF	TRBJ2-3	TRBD1	-	TRBV18
TGTGCCAGCAGCTTGGTTCCCAACATGGATGAAAAACTGTTTTTT	CASSLVPNMDEKLFF	TRBJ1-4	-	-	TRBV7-2
TGTGCCAGCAGTGCCGGACAGGGGGCACGAGCGGCTTTCTTT	CASSAGQGARAAFF	TRBJ1-1	TRBD1	-	TRBV2
TGTGCCAGCAGCGCGGGACTAGGTCGGTTCGCGAACACCGGGGAGCTGTTTTTT	CASSAGLGRFANTGELFF	TRBJ2-2	TRBD2	-	TRBV9
TGCAGCGTTGAAATGTCCTGGGGAGGGTACAATGAGCAGTTCTTC	CSVEMSWGGYNEQFF	TRBJ2-1	TRBD2	few	TRBV29-1
TGTGCCTGGAGTATTGGACTCCAGCCCCAGCATTTT	CAWSIGLQPQHF	TRBJ1-5	-	-	TRBV30
TGTGCCAGCAGTGATTTCAGGCAGCCCCAGCATTTT	CASSDFRQPQHF	TRBJ1-5	-	-	TRBV6-1
TGTGCCAGCAGCCATCTTGGGGGGGGCCCCTACAATGAGCAGTTCTTC	CASSHLGGGPYNEQFF	TRBJ2-1	-	once	TRBV4-2
TGTGCCAGCAGTTTTTCCCCTAATGAGCAGTTCTTC	CASSFSPNEQFF	TRBJ2-1	-	-	TRBV28
TGCGCCAGCAGCCAAGGGCCAGGGGACAACACTGAAGCTTTCTTT	CASSQGPGDNTEAFF	TRBJ1-1	-	-	TRBV4-3
TGTGCCAGCAGTGCCGGGGAGAACACTGAAGCTTTCTTT	CASSAGENTEAFF	TRBJ1-1	-	-	TRBV6-4
TGCGCCAGCAGCCAAGATTTAGGCTACGAGCAGTACTTC	CASSQDLGYEQYF	TRBJ2-7	-	-	TRBV4-1
TGTGCCAGCAGTCTAACCCACAATCAGCCCCAGCATTTT	CASSLTHNQPQHF	TRBJ1-5	-	-	TRBV12-3/TRBV12-4
TGTGCCACCAGCAACGACAGGGTTGGCACCGGGGAGCTGTTTTTT	CATSNDRVGTGELFF	TRBJ2-2	TRBD1	-	TRBV15
TGTGCCAGCAGTTTAGAGGGTTTCCTCGCTGAAGCTTTCTTT	CASSLEGFLAEAFF	TRBJ1-1	-	-	TRBV27
TGCAGCGTTGCGGGGACAAACACCATATATTTT	CSVAGTNTIYF	TRBJ1-3	-	-	TRBV29-1
TGTGCCAGCAGCTTAGTCGTGAGCCCAGGGCAGTACTTC	CASSLVVSPGQYF	TRBJ2-7	-	-	TRBV7-2
TGTGCCAGCAGTTACTCAAGGACAGGGGACACCTACACCTTC	CASSYSRTGDTYTF	TRBJ1-2	TRBD1	-	TRBV6-5
TGTGCCAGTAGTAGCGCGGATTATAGCAATCAGCCCCAGCATTTT	CASSSADYSNQPQHF	TRBJ1-5	-	-	TRBV19